This is a list of T cell receptor beta chains from one sample in a study of control samples from healthy donors and cancer patients. Clones were read by immunoSEQ multiplex PCR, and TCRdb kept only the in-frame ones, dropping some. The data show about 160,000 clones, just under 95% seen once. Sequencing used blood. The receptors were sampled from a woman aged 40-49 years in good health. Each CDR3 is given with its conserved first and last residue. Each record gives: clone size, J gene, CDR3 length, D gene, V gene, CDR3 protein, CDR3 DNA. The D gene is left open where the match is weak. Size tells how often a clone was seen (once, few, many) or the class of an expanded clone, and some rows leave it out.

>-|TRBJ2-1|15|-|TRBV9
CASSVAGDSYNEQFF
TGTGCCAGCAGCGTAGCCGGGGACTCCTACAATGAGCAGTTCTTC
>-|TRBJ1-2|15|TRBD1|TRBV10-3
CAISLTTGTGYGYTF
TGTGCCATCAGTCTCACCACCGGGACAGGGTATGGCTACACCTTC
>-|TRBJ1-2|14|-|TRBV5-4
CASSSQGGEPDYTF
TGTGCCAGCAGCTCCCAGGGAGGGGAGCCGGACTACACCTTC
>-|TRBJ2-6|16|-|TRBV5-8
CASSLDSFSGANVLTF
TGTGCCAGCAGCCTCGACAGCTTCTCTGGGGCCAACGTCCTGACTTTC
>-|TRBJ2-1|15|-|TRBV5-1
CASSSGGQAYNEQFF
TGCGCCAGCAGCTCGGGGGGACAGGCTTACAATGAGCAGTTCTTC
>-|TRBJ1-5|12|-|TRBV29-1
CSVKNRDQPQHF
TGCAGCGTTAAGAACAGGGATCAGCCCCAGCATTTT
>-|TRBJ1-4|15|TRBD1|TRBV18
CASSHDDRGRGKLFF
TGTGCCAGCTCCCACGATGACAGGGGGCGCGGGAAACTGTTTTTT
>-|TRBJ1-6|12|-|TRBV19
CASSMTNSPLHF
TGTGCCAGTAGTATGACCAATTCACCCCTCCACTTT
>-|TRBJ2-5|15|TRBD2|TRBV6-2/TRBV6-3
CASSYSGGGQETQYF
TGTGCCAGCAGTTACTCGGGCGGGGGGCAAGAGACCCAGTACTTC
>-|TRBJ1-1|13|TRBD1|TRBV9
CASSLQGATEAFF
TGTGCCAGCAGCCTGCAGGGGGCGACTGAAGCTTTCTTT
>-|TRBJ1-2|14|TRBD1|TRBV2
CASKAPTGNYGYTF
TGTGCCAGCAAGGCCCCGACAGGGAACTATGGCTACACCTTC
>-|TRBJ1-2|14|-|TRBV27
CASKLTRDAYGYTF
TGTGCCAGCAAACTGACAAGGGACGCCTATGGCTACACCTTC
>-|TRBJ2-1|15|TRBD2|TRBV19
CASSISSGPYNEQFF
TGTGCCAGTAGTATATCTAGCGGCCCCTACAATGAGCAGTTCTTC
>-|TRBJ1-1|11|-|TRBV20-1
CSARLVPEAFF
TGCAGTGCTAGGTTGGTCCCTGAAGCTTTCTTT
>once|TRBJ1-6|13|TRBD1|TRBV12-3/TRBV12-4
CASSDRAKFALHF
TGTGCCAGCAGTGACAGGGCGAAATTCGCCCTCCACTTT
>-|TRBJ2-3|11|-|TRBV29-1
CSVDSTDTQYF
TGCAGCGTTGACTCCACAGATACGCAGTATTTT
>once|TRBJ1-1|14|-|TRBV5-3
CARSGSGGNTEAFF
TGTGCCAGAAGCGGCTCTGGGGGAAACACTGAAGCTTTCTTT
>-|TRBJ1-5|15|TRBD1|TRBV5-8
CASSSVRGPLQPQHF
TGTGCCAGCAGCTCAGTCAGGGGGCCTCTTCAGCCCCAGCATTTT
>-|TRBJ1-5|15|-|TRBV5-1
CASSLSGDSNQPQHF
TGCGCCAGCAGCTTGTCCGGGGATAGCAATCAGCCCCAGCATTTT
>-|TRBJ1-2|13|-|TRBV20-1
CSASVGLAYGYTF
TGCAGTGCTAGTGTTGGGTTGGCCTATGGCTACACCTTC
>-|TRBJ1-6|13|-|TRBV19
CASSPSGGKALHF
TGTGCCAGTAGTCCCAGTGGGGGTAAGGCCCTCCACTTT
>-|TRBJ1-4|15|-|TRBV29-1
CSVLSVRGTNEKLFF
TGCAGCGTCCTCTCCGTGAGGGGCACTAATGAAAAACTGTTTTTT
>-|TRBJ1-4|15|-|TRBV5-1
CASSFIPGSDEKLFF
TGCGCCAGCAGCTTCATTCCGGGGTCGGATGAAAAACTGTTTTTT
>once|TRBJ1-6|14|TRBD1|TRBV10-3
CAIMQGTANSPLHF
TGTGCCATCATGCAGGGGACAGCTAATTCACCCCTCCACTTT
>-|TRBJ2-1|15|TRBD2|TRBV27
CASSLSSGRAYEQFF
TGTGCCAGCAGTTTATCTTCCGGGAGGGCCTATGAGCAGTTCTTC
>-|TRBJ1-5|15|TRBD1|TRBV5-8
CASSFGQGEYQPQHF
TGTGCCAGCAGTTTCGGACAGGGTGAATATCAGCCCCAGCATTTT
>-|TRBJ2-6|16|-|TRBV6-5
CASSYSKGSGANVLTF
TGTGCCAGCAGTTACTCGAAAGGCTCTGGGGCCAACGTCCTGACTTTC
>-|TRBJ1-5|14|TRBD1|TRBV18
CASSATGGFQPQHF
TGTGCCAGCTCAGCGACAGGGGGCTTTCAGCCCCAGCATTTT
>-|TRBJ2-1|12|TRBD2|TRBV7-2
CASSSGTIEQFF
TGTGCCAGCAGCTCCGGGACTATTGAGCAGTTCTTC
>-|TRBJ2-1|14|-|TRBV18
CASSPPSSDNEQFF
TGTGCCAGCTCACCACCATCGAGCGACAATGAGCAGTTCTTC
>-|TRBJ2-2|16|-|TRBV4-3
CASSQEGTPNTGELFF
TGCGCCAGCAGCCAAGAGGGGACACCCAACACCGGGGAGCTGTTTTTT
>-|TRBJ1-5|14|TRBD1|TRBV27
CASSWTGNNQPQHF
TGTGCCAGCAGCTGGACAGGGAACAATCAGCCCCAGCATTTT
>-|TRBJ1-1|10|-|TRBV7-9
CASGDTEAFF
TGTGCCAGCGGGGACACTGAAGCTTTCTTT
>-|TRBJ1-1|13|-|TRBV12-3/TRBV12-4
CASRLQGNTEAFF
TGTGCCAGCAGGTTACAGGGGAACACTGAAGCTTTCTTT
>-|TRBJ1-3|15|-|TRBV15
CATSRDTGSGNTIYF
TGTGCCACCAGCAGAGATACGGGTTCTGGAAACACCATATATTTT
>-|TRBJ1-2|14|TRBD1|TRBV10-3
CATYRTGQGYGYTF
TGTGCCACCTATCGTACGGGACAGGGGTATGGCTACACCTTC
>once|TRBJ1-2|16|-|TRBV7-9
CASSLIPESGNYGYTF
TGTGCCAGCAGCTTAATTCCGGAGTCGGGGAACTATGGCTACACCTTC
>-|TRBJ2-6|15|-|TRBV7-3
CASSSRTTGANVLTF
TGTGCCAGCAGCTCAAGAACCACTGGGGCCAACGTCCTGACTTTC
>-|TRBJ1-2|16|TRBD1|TRBV19
CASSVGQGADNYGYTF
TGTGCCAGTAGTGTCGGACAGGGAGCGGACAACTATGGCTACACCTTC
>once|TRBJ2-7|13|-|TRBV5-4
CASSVEGRYEQYF
TGTGCCAGCAGCGTGGAGGGTCGATACGAGCAGTACTTC
>-|TRBJ1-1|14|-|TRBV6-2/TRBV6-3
CASSYALGGTEAFF
TGTGCCAGCAGTTACGCCCTTGGGGGGACTGAAGCTTTCTTT
>-|TRBJ1-5|14|-|TRBV19
CASSMLVGNQPQHF
TGTGCCAGTAGTATGTTGGTAGGGAATCAGCCCCAGCATTTT
>once|TRBJ1-1|15|-|TRBV3-1/TRBV3-2
CASSQDRAVNTEAFF
TGTGCCAGCAGCCAAGATCGGGCCGTGAACACTGAAGCTTTCTTT
>-|TRBJ1-5|14|-|TRBV6-5
CASSYDSPNQPQHF
TGTGCCAGCAGCTATGACAGCCCTAATCAGCCCCAGCATTTT
>-|TRBJ1-4|13|-|TRBV12-3/TRBV12-4
CASSFHLFEKLFF
TGTGCCAGCAGTTTTCACCTTTTCGAAAAACTGTTTTTT
>-|TRBJ1-3|13|-|TRBV6-5
CASSYLRGDTIYF
TGTGCCAGCAGTTACCTGCGTGGAGACACCATATATTTT
>-|TRBJ1-6|15|TRBD1|TRBV7-8
CASVSGTGGNSPLHF
TGTGCCAGCGTCTCCGGGACAGGGGGAAATTCACCCCTCCACTTT
>-|TRBJ2-2|16|-|TRBV5-1
CASSLVRGGTTGELFF
TGCGCCAGCAGCTTGGTTCGGGGCGGGACCACCGGGGAGCTGTTTTTT
>-|TRBJ1-1|16|-|TRBV27
CASSLSYRQESTEAFF
TGTGCCAGCAGTTTATCCTACAGACAGGAAAGCACTGAAGCTTTCTTT
>-|TRBJ2-1|14|-|TRBV18
CASSNASSYNEQFF
TGTGCCAGCTCGAACGCCTCCTCCTACAATGAGCAGTTCTTC
>-|TRBJ1-6|15|TRBD1|TRBV6-2/TRBV6-3
CASSLRDRGNSPLHF
TGTGCCAGCAGTCTCCGGGACAGGGGGAATTCACCCCTCCACTTT
>-|TRBJ1-1|16|-|TRBV4-3
CASSQDVNLGNTEAFF
TGCGCCAGCAGCCAAGATGTAAACCTGGGGAACACTGAAGCTTTCTTT
>-|TRBJ2-7|15|TRBD1|TRBV10-3
CAISDRTGGSYEQYF
TGTGCCATCAGTGACCGGACAGGGGGCTCTTACGAGCAGTACTTC
>-|TRBJ2-3|16|-|TRBV6-6
CASRGWVDPSTDTQYF
TGTGCCAGCAGGGGTTGGGTAGACCCTAGCACAGATACGCAGTATTTT
>-|TRBJ2-5|13|-|TRBV7-3
CASSSNLEETQYF
TGTGCCAGCAGCTCCAACTTAGAAGAGACCCAGTACTTC
>-|TRBJ2-2|17|-|TRBV6-2/TRBV6-3
CASSYSLGSADTGELFF
TGTGCCAGCAGTTACTCTCTAGGGTCGGCGGACACCGGGGAGCTGTTTTTT